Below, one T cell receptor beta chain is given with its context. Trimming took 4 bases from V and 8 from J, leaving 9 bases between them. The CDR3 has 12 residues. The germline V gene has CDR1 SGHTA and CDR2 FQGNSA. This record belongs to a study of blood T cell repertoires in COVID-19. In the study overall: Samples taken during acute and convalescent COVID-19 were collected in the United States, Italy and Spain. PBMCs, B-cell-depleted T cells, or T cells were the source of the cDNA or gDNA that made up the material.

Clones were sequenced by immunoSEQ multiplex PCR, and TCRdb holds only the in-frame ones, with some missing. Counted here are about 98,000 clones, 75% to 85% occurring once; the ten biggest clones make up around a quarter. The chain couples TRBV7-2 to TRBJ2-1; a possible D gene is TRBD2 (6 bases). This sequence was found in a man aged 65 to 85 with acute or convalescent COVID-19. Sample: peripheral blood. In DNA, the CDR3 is TGTGCCAGCAGCTGGAGGGGAGATGAGCAGTTCTTC. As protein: CASSWRGDEQFF.